Following are 20 T cell receptor beta chains from one sample sequenced in a study of T-cell memory formation after mild COVID-19. TCRdb ran MiXCR on the 5' RACE reads and lists one entry per CDR3 protein. The data contain about 160,000 distinct CDR3 sequences, around 30% of them seen just once; the ten biggest clones take up about 12%. Specimen: PBMCs or a T cell subset sorted from them (not recorded which). The receptors were gathered from an adult woman who had mild COVID-19 (a few samples of this study predate the infection). Cell type and time point are not known.

The CDR3 loop is CATSPGGPAKNIQYF. The CDR3 nucleotides are TGTGCCACCAGCCCAGGGGGCCCGGCCAAAAACATTCAGTACTTC. This chain links TRBV15 with TRBJ2-4; TRBD1 matches 8 bases. V shed 5 bases, J shed 1 base, and the junction held 4 bases outside the gene matches. The CDR3 covers 15 residues. Germline V gene data show CDR1 as LNHNV and CDR2 as YYDKDF (reference sequence).

V gene TRBV6-2 or TRBV6-3 combines with J gene TRBJ2-7; 8 bases align to TRBD1. The length of the CDR3 is 15 residues. J gave up 2 bases and V 5 bases, and 8 bases lay outside the gene matches. CDR1 is MNHEY, CDR2 SVGEGT, per germline. The CDR3 loop reads CASSHRNRGAYEQYF. CDR3 DNA: TGTGCCAGCAGTCACCGGAACAGGGGGGCCTACGAGCAGTACTTC.

This clonotype came up a few times. The chain links TRBV9 to TRBJ1-3; D gene uncertain. The CDR3 has 16 amino acids. Trimming took 1 base from V and 0 from J, leaving 11 bases between them. CDR1 is SGDLS, CDR2 YYNGEE, per germline. In nucleotides, the CDR3 is TGTGCCAGCAGCGTAAATACGGGTTTCTCTGGAAACACCATATATTTT. This translates into CASSVNTGFSGNTIYF.

The rearrangement links TRBV5-1 to TRBJ2-1; TRBD2 is a possible D gene (5 bases). This CDR3 is built from 13 residues. Trimming took off 2 bases at V and 10 bases at J, with 13 bases between the two ends. CDR1 and CDR2 (germline): SGHRS, YFSETQ. The CDR3 region has the DNA TGCGCCAGCAGCTTAGCCAGCGGAGCAGAGCAGTTCTTC. Amino acid sequence: CASSLASGAEQFF.

This clonotype came up a few times. This sequence joins TRBV7-2 and TRBJ2-1, with 9 bases matching TRBD1. This CDR3 region has 15 residues. Germline CDR1 and CDR2: SGHTA and FQGNSA. Trimming at V came to 1 base and at J to 7 bases, leaving 5 bases not matched to a gene. CDR3 loop: CASSLGGTGRNEQFF. As DNA, the CDR3 is TGTGCCAGCAGCTTAGGAGGGACAGGGAGGAATGAGCAGTTCTTC.

The gene calls are TRBV4-1 and TRBJ2-7; 9 nucleotides match TRBD1. With 5 bases clipped from V and 5 bases from J, the junction kept 7 bases outside the gene matches. The CDR3 runs 14 residues. Germline V CDR1 and CDR2: MGHRA, YSYEKL. Here the CDR3 DNA reads TGCGCCAGCAGCGAAACAGGGGGCGCGGACGAGCAGTACTTC. Its translation: CASSETGGADEQYF.

This clonotype was detected a few times. The V and J genes are TRBV2 and TRBJ2-6, with 8 bases fitting TRBD1. Germline-derived CDR1 and CDR2 are SNHLY and FYNNEI. The CDR3 spans 17 residues. With 2 bases clipped from V and 0 bases from J, the junction kept 3 bases outside the gene matches. The CDR3 coding sequence is TGTGCCAGCAGTGAAAGGCAGGGGGCCTCTGGGGCCAACGTCCTGACTTTC. Translated: CASSERQGASGANVLTF.

The chain uses TRBV7-8 and TRBJ2-3; D gene ambiguous. The germline gives CDR1 SGHVS, CDR2 FQNEAQ. This CDR3 is 15 amino acids long. With 1 base removed from V and 0 bases from J, the gap between germline ends came to 8 bases. In DNA form, the CDR3 reads TGTGCCAGCAGCTTAGATGGCTCTAGCACAGATACGCAGTATTTT. It specifies CASSLDGSSTDTQYF.

The chain has TRBV7-6 and TRBJ2-1, with 10 positions matching TRBD2. Per the germline V gene, CDR1 is SGHVS and CDR2 is FNYEAQ. The V and J ends lost 5 bases and 8 bases, in that order; junction bases with no gene match: 15. The CDR3 covers 17 residues. The CDR3 reads CASSPNPASGSLDEQFF. The CDR3 nucleotides are TGTGCCAGCAGCCCAAACCCCGCTAGCGGGAGCCTTGATGAGCAGTTCTTC.

The chain employs TRBV6-1 and TRBJ1-1, with D uncertain. The germline V and J ends were trimmed by 7 bases and 4 bases, with 10 bases remaining between them. The germline V gene has CDR1 MNHNS and CDR2 SASEGT. The CDR3 is 12 amino acids. As DNA, the CDR3 is TGTGCCAGCAACTTCGTAGGCACTGAAGCTTTCTTT. Translated, it gives CASNFVGTEAFF.

This chain connects TRBV4-3 to TRBJ2-7; 8 nucleotides align to TRBD2. Germline V gene sequence: CDR1 LGHNA, CDR2 YSLEER. The J segment lost 3 bases and the V segment lost 4 bases, leaving 23 bases of the junction unmatched. The CDR3 consists of 20 residues. The CDR3 nucleotides are TGCGCCAGCAGCCCCTACCTGACAGGTTTTGCGGGAGGCACGGTCTACGAGCAGTACTTC. Its translation is CASSPYLTGFAGGTVYEQYF.

This chain joins TRBV6-6 and TRBJ2-1, with TRBD1 identical over 11 bases. With 3 bases clipped from V and 6 bases from J, the junction kept 4 bases outside the gene matches. Germline V gene data show CDR1 as MNHNY and CDR2 as SVGAGI (reference sequence). This CDR3 contains 15 residues. The chain's CDR3 is CASSYLGTGGNEQFF. DNA of the CDR3: TGTGCCAGCAGTTATCTCGGGACAGGGGGCAATGAGCAGTTCTTC.

The rearrangement links TRBV11-3 to TRBJ1-2; a possible D gene is TRBD1 (5 bases). CDR1 and CDR2 (germline): SGHNT, YENEEA. This CDR3 is built from 14 residues. The V end lost 5 bases, the J end lost 2 bases, and 12 bases lay between the germline ends. CDR3 sequence reads: CASSGTMGNYGYTF. The CDR3, as DNA: TGTGCCAGCAGCGGGACTATGGGCAACTATGGCTACACCTTC.

The rearrangement links TRBV15 to TRBJ2-5, with 10 bases aligning to TRBD1. This CDR3 contains 19 residues. Trimming removed 1 base from V and 5 bases from J; junction bases left unmatched: 16. The germline V gene has CDR1 LNHNV and CDR2 YYDKDF (reference sequence). The CDR3 bases are TGTGCCACCAGCAGAGTCCTGTCCCCGGGACAGGGGATGTCGGAGACCCAGTACTTC. Its protein product is CATSRVLSPGQGMSETQYF. The full variable domain, in which reference TRBV15 and TRBJ2-5 provide the parts outside the CDR3, is DAMVIQNPRYQVTQFGKPVTLSCSQTLNHNVMYWYQQKSSQAPKLLFHYYDKDFNNEADTPDNFQSRRPNTSFCFLDIRSPGLGDTAMYLCATSRVLSPGQGMSETQYFGPGTRLLVL.

This clonotype was picked up a small number of times. The genes are TRBV12-3 or TRBV12-4 and TRBJ1-6; D not certain. The CDR3 runs 12 residues. V lost 3 bases and J lost 8, with 5 bases in between. As DNA, the CDR3 is TGTGCCAGCAGTTTCAAGGATTCACCCCTCCACTTT. Translation gives CASSFKDSPLHF.

In this sample, this clonotype is medium-sized. This chain links TRBV4-1 with TRBJ2-7, with D unclear. The CDR3 runs 15 residues. The V end was cut by 0 bases, the J end by 4 bases, with 13 bases between. CDR1 and CDR2 (germline): MGHRA, YSYEKL. CDR3: CASSQEAAPGYEQYF. CDR3 bases: TGCGCCAGCAGCCAAGAGGCCGCACCGGGTTACGAGCAGTACTTC.

This clonotype was recorded a few times. The chain has TRBV18 and TRBJ2-7; 8 nucleotides line up with TRBD1. Germline trimming cut 5 bases from V and 0 bases from J; bases unmatched to any gene: 6. The CDR3 spans 15 residues. Germline assignment: CDR1 KGHSH and CDR2 LQKENI. In DNA form, the CDR3 reads TGTGCCAGCTCAGCCGACAGGGGTCACTCCTACGAGCAGTACTTC. It translates to CASSADRGHSYEQYF.

In the case of this clonotype: An end of the junction does not agree with germline; a read error may underlie this. V usage is TRBV15 and J usage is TRBJ2-5; no clear D gene. This CDR3 is built from 15 residues. Germline loops: CDR1 LNHNV, CDR2 YYDKDF (reference sequence). The CDR3 is CATSRDPGYHETQYF. DNA of the CDR3: TGTGCCACCAGCAGAGACCCAGGCTACCACGAGACCCAGTACTTC.

V gene TRBV9 combines with J gene TRBJ2-3; weak D call: TRBD2 (7 bases). The germline CDR1 and CDR2 sequences are SGDLS and YYNGEE. This CDR3 is built from 17 residues. Between the trimmed V and J ends, which lost 0 bases and 2 bases, there was a span of 16 bases. Written as DNA, the CDR3 is TGTGCCAGCAGCGTAGGACAGGCGGGGGAGCACACAGATACGCAGTATTTT. Its translation: CASSVGQAGEHTDTQYF.

The chain links TRBV5-6 to TRBJ2-7, with 8 bases identical to TRBD1. Trimming took 1 base from V and 3 from J; bases not matched to a gene: 6. Germline assignment: CDR1 SGHDT and CDR2 YYEEEE. The CDR3 extends over 15 amino acids. The CDR3 coding sequence is TGTGCCAGCAGCTTGCGACAGGGGAGTTTCTACGAGCAGTACTTC. Its protein is CASSLRQGSFYEQYF.